This is a list of T cell receptor beta chains from one sample in a study of cytomegalovirus exposure and HLA in healthy donors. Method: immunoSEQ multiplex PCR; TCRdb's copy keeps in-frame clones and lacks some. The sample lists under 200,000 clones; about four fifths were seen once. The sample was PBMCs. These receptors originate from a male donor in good health and CMV-seropositive. The CDR3 runs from the conserved cysteine through the conserved F or W. The D gene is left open where the match is weak. The listing skips clone size in some rows; elsewhere it reads once, few, many or a size class.

d_call: TRBD1; j_call: TRBJ1-6; v_call: TRBV6-5; cdr3_length: 14; clone_size: .; cdr3_aa: CASSSGTGYSPLHF; cdr3_nt: TGTGCCAGCAGTTCCGGGACAGGCTATTCACCCCTCCACTTT
d_call: .; j_call: TRBJ2-3; v_call: TRBV28; cdr3_length: 14; clone_size: .; cdr3_aa: CASIGGESTDTQYF; cdr3_nt: TGTGCCAGCATTGGTGGAGAAAGCACAGATACGCAGTATTTT
d_call: TRBD1; j_call: TRBJ1-2; v_call: TRBV9; cdr3_length: 16; clone_size: .; cdr3_aa: CASSVVGTGSNYGYTF; cdr3_nt: TGTGCCAGCAGCGTAGTAGGGACAGGGTCTAATTATGGCTACACCTTC
d_call: TRBD1; j_call: TRBJ1-1; v_call: TRBV2; cdr3_length: 14; clone_size: .; cdr3_aa: CASSGTGKNTEAFF; cdr3_nt: TGTGCCAGCAGTGGGACAGGGAAGAACACTGAAGCTTTCTTT
d_call: TRBD2; j_call: TRBJ2-7; v_call: TRBV11-2; cdr3_length: 15; clone_size: .; cdr3_aa: CASSLVGLAEGEQYF; cdr3_nt: TGTGCCAGCAGCTTAGTAGGACTAGCGGAGGGCGAGCAGTACTTC
d_call: .; j_call: TRBJ2-7; v_call: TRBV4-3; cdr3_length: 14; clone_size: .; cdr3_aa: CASSQGRGGLYQYF; cdr3_nt: TGCGCCAGCAGCCAAGGGAGGGGCGGTCTGTACCAGTACTTC
d_call: TRBD1; j_call: TRBJ2-7; v_call: TRBV7-9; cdr3_length: 19; clone_size: few; cdr3_aa: CASSSRTSRTGESSYEQYF; cdr3_nt: TGTGCCAGCAGCTCCCGAACGAGCCGAACAGGGGAAAGCTCCTACGAGCAGTACTTC
d_call: .; j_call: TRBJ1-2; v_call: TRBV19; cdr3_length: 14; clone_size: .; cdr3_aa: CASSIGRVIGGYTF; cdr3_nt: TGTGCCAGTAGTATTGGCAGGGTAATAGGCGGCTACACCTTC
d_call: .; j_call: TRBJ2-7; v_call: TRBV13; cdr3_length: 14; clone_size: .; cdr3_aa: CASRTYRRGYEQYF; cdr3_nt: TGTGCCAGCAGGACGTACCGCAGGGGTTACGAGCAGTACTTC
d_call: TRBD1; j_call: TRBJ1-4; v_call: TRBV4-1; cdr3_length: 17; clone_size: .; cdr3_aa: CASSPTPGGLTNEKLFF; cdr3_nt: TGCGCCAGCAGCCCAACTCCAGGGGGCCTGACGAATGAAAAACTGTTTTTT
d_call: .; j_call: TRBJ1-1; v_call: TRBV28; cdr3_length: 15; clone_size: .; cdr3_aa: CASPPPGQRWTEAFF; cdr3_nt: TGTGCCAGCCCCCCGCCGGGACAACGGTGGACTGAAGCTTTCTTT
d_call: .; j_call: TRBJ2-6; v_call: TRBV23-1; cdr3_length: 16; clone_size: .; cdr3_aa: CAAGVVFVVWANVLTF; cdr3_nt: TGCGCCGCCGGGGTAGTTTTCGTAGTTTGGGCCAACGTCCTGACTTTC
d_call: TRBD1; j_call: TRBJ2-1; v_call: TRBV6-6; cdr3_length: 15; clone_size: .; cdr3_aa: CASRQPGQGYNEQFF; cdr3_nt: TGTGCCAGCAGACAACCCGGACAGGGGTACAATGAGCAGTTCTTC
d_call: .; j_call: TRBJ2-1; v_call: TRBV7-2; cdr3_length: 15; clone_size: .; cdr3_aa: CASSSRGGLGNEQFF; cdr3_nt: TGTGCCAGCAGCTCCCGCGGCGGATTGGGCAATGAGCAGTTCTTC
d_call: .; j_call: TRBJ2-1; v_call: TRBV15; cdr3_length: 18; clone_size: .; cdr3_aa: CATSRDLGLPDSYNEQFF; cdr3_nt: TGTGCCACCAGCAGAGATCTGGGACTCCCAGACTCCTACAATGAGCAGTTCTTC
d_call: TRBD1; j_call: TRBJ2-2; v_call: TRBV19; cdr3_length: 15; clone_size: .; cdr3_aa: CASSIRGRNTGELFF; cdr3_nt: TGTGCCAGTAGTATAAGGGGGCGTAACACCGGGGAGCTGTTTTTT
d_call: .; j_call: TRBJ1-1; v_call: TRBV7-9; cdr3_length: 14; clone_size: few; cdr3_aa: CASSFSGTNTEAFF; cdr3_nt: TGTGCCAGCAGCTTTTCCGGGACAAACACTGAAGCTTTCTTT
d_call: TRBD2; j_call: TRBJ2-1; v_call: TRBV7-2; cdr3_length: 15; clone_size: .; cdr3_aa: CASSSRLAGGNEQFF; cdr3_nt: TGTGCCAGCAGCTCCAGACTAGCGGGGGGGAATGAGCAGTTCTTC
d_call: .; j_call: TRBJ2-1; v_call: TRBV28; cdr3_length: 14; clone_size: .; cdr3_aa: CASRKSPWGDEQFF; cdr3_nt: TGTGCCAGCAGGAAGAGCCCCTGGGGCGATGAGCAGTTCTTC
d_call: TRBD1; j_call: TRBJ2-7; v_call: TRBV9; cdr3_length: 11; clone_size: .; cdr3_aa: CASSDRGEQYF; cdr3_nt: TGTGCCAGCAGCGACAGGGGCGAGCAGTACTTC
d_call: .; j_call: TRBJ2-3; v_call: TRBV13; cdr3_length: 11; clone_size: .; cdr3_aa: CASSLGLTQYF; cdr3_nt: TGTGCCAGCAGCTTAGGCCTTACGCAGTATTTT
d_call: TRBD1; j_call: TRBJ2-3; v_call: TRBV7-9; cdr3_length: 16; clone_size: few; cdr3_aa: CASSLRDREGTDTQYF; cdr3_nt: TGTGCCAGCAGCTTAAGGGACAGGGAGGGCACAGATACGCAGTATTTT
d_call: .; j_call: TRBJ1-6; v_call: TRBV7-2; cdr3_length: 19; clone_size: few; cdr3_aa: CASSLSGGRGFSYNSPLHF; cdr3_nt: TGTGCCAGCAGCCTAAGCGGCGGGAGGGGGTTTTCCTATAATTCACCCCTCCACTTT
d_call: .; j_call: TRBJ2-6; v_call: TRBV9; cdr3_length: 15; clone_size: few; cdr3_aa: CASSVGGAGANVLTF; cdr3_nt: TGTGCCAGCAGCGTAGGGGGGGCTGGGGCCAACGTCCTGACTTTC
d_call: TRBD1; j_call: TRBJ1-3; v_call: TRBV30; cdr3_length: 16; clone_size: .; cdr3_aa: CAWSIQGASSGNTIYF; cdr3_nt: TGTGCCTGGAGTATCCAGGGGGCAAGCTCTGGAAACACCATATATTTT
d_call: .; j_call: TRBJ1-1; v_call: TRBV29-1; cdr3_length: 15; clone_size: .; cdr3_aa: CSVEEGGGRLPEAFF; cdr3_nt: TGCAGCGTTGAAGAAGGGGGGGGCCGGTTGCCTGAAGCTTTCTTT
d_call: TRBD1; j_call: TRBJ1-1; v_call: TRBV6-1; cdr3_length: 15; clone_size: few; cdr3_aa: CASSDRGTENTEAFF; cdr3_nt: TGTGCCAGCAGTGATCGAGGGACAGAGAACACTGAAGCTTTCTTT
d_call: TRBD2; j_call: TRBJ2-7; v_call: TRBV7-6; cdr3_length: 15; clone_size: few; cdr3_aa: CASSSGVLAGAEQYF; cdr3_nt: TGTGCCAGCAGCTCCGGGGTACTAGCGGGAGCCGAGCAGTACTTC
d_call: .; j_call: TRBJ2-3; v_call: TRBV7-8; cdr3_length: 15; clone_size: .; cdr3_aa: CASSLVGRESDTQYF; cdr3_nt: TGTGCCAGCAGCTTAGTGGGCAGGGAATCCGATACGCAGTATTTT
d_call: TRBD1; j_call: TRBJ1-1; v_call: TRBV5-6; cdr3_length: 13; clone_size: .; cdr3_aa: CASSRTGATEAFF; cdr3_nt: TGTGCCAGCAGCCGGACAGGGGCCACTGAAGCTTTCTTT
d_call: .; j_call: TRBJ2-1; v_call: TRBV7-9; cdr3_length: 15; clone_size: .; cdr3_aa: CASSPPQGTYNEQFF; cdr3_nt: TGTGCCAGCAGCCCCCCCCAGGGTACCTACAATGAGCAGTTCTTC
d_call: TRBD1; j_call: TRBJ1-1; v_call: TRBV9; cdr3_length: 14; clone_size: .; cdr3_aa: CASSGTGINTEAFF; cdr3_nt: TGTGCCAGCAGCGGGACAGGGATTAACACTGAAGCTTTCTTT
d_call: TRBD1; j_call: TRBJ1-3; v_call: TRBV4-2; cdr3_length: 18; clone_size: few; cdr3_aa: CASSQGGQAGGSGNTIYF; cdr3_nt: TGTGCCAGCAGCCAGGGAGGACAGGCCGGAGGCTCTGGAAACACCATATATTTT
d_call: .; j_call: TRBJ2-1; v_call: TRBV12-5; cdr3_length: 13; clone_size: few; cdr3_aa: CASGLEGIYEQFF; cdr3_nt: TGTGCTAGTGGTTTGGAGGGGATCTATGAGCAGTTCTTC
d_call: TRBD1; j_call: TRBJ1-6; v_call: TRBV7-6; cdr3_length: 15; clone_size: .; cdr3_aa: CASSPGTGENSPLHF; cdr3_nt: TGTGCCAGCAGCCCGGGGACAGGAGAAAATTCACCCCTCCACTTT
d_call: .; j_call: TRBJ2-1; v_call: TRBV14; cdr3_length: 13; clone_size: .; cdr3_aa: CASQWRDVNEQFF; cdr3_nt: TGTGCCAGCCAGTGGAGGGATGTGAATGAGCAGTTCTTC
d_call: TRBD2; j_call: TRBJ2-3; v_call: TRBV19; cdr3_length: 15; clone_size: once; cdr3_aa: CASSFSGGAPDTQYF; cdr3_nt: TGTGCCAGTAGTTTTAGCGGGGGGGCCCCAGATACGCAGTATTTT